The clone carrying this T cell receptor (beta chain) was counted a few times. The data were obtained in a study of response to subunit inactivated influenza vaccine. V shed 4 bases, J shed 1 base, and the junction held 5 bases outside the gene matches. The CDR3 has 16 residues. CDR1 is LGHNA and CDR2 is YNFKEQ in the germline V gene. Using its own MiXCR run on the RT-PCR reads, TCRdb lists one record per CDR3 protein. The table shows approximately 520,000 distinct CDR3 sequences, with about 25% occurring only once. The chain is built from TRBV4-2 and TRBJ2-1; the match to TRBD2 covers 9 bases. This receptor was taken from a man over 45 who received an inactivated influenza vaccine. This sample comprised CD4+ T cells sorted from PBMCs, obtained 4 to 6 days after vaccination. DNA for the CDR3: TGTGCCAGCAGCCTCGGACTAGCGCGTTCCTACAATGAGCAGTTCTTC. As protein: CASSLGLARSYNEQFF.